Detailed here is one T cell receptor (beta chain). This sample was taken from a study of blood T cell repertoires in COVID-19. At the level of the study: There were acute and convalescent COVID-19 samples, and they came from the United States, Italy and Spain. Sources were T cells, B-cell-depleted T cells, or PBMCs; the material itself was cDNA or gDNA.

The CDR3 runs 14 residues. V dropped 8 bases and J dropped 4 bases, with 18 bases sitting between them. Germline CDR1 and CDR2: MDHEN and SYDVKM. Original data processing: For nucleated cells, counts were estimated from reference gene primer amplification. This table comes from immunoSEQ multiplex PCR, and its TCRdb copy is limited to in-frame clones, with some not included. The V and J calls and the clone size are those of that table, but D and trimming were determined from the DNA. Here the sample spans under 300,000 clones, 86% being singletons. This TCR was recovered from a man in his 60s with acute or convalescent COVID-19. The source material was peripheral blood. This sequence joins TRBV28 and TRBJ2-7; D possibly corresponds to TRBD2 (5 bases). DNA of the CDR3: TGTGCCAGCGGCGAACCGGGAAAAAGGTACGAGCAGTACTTC. As protein: CASGEPGKRYEQYF.